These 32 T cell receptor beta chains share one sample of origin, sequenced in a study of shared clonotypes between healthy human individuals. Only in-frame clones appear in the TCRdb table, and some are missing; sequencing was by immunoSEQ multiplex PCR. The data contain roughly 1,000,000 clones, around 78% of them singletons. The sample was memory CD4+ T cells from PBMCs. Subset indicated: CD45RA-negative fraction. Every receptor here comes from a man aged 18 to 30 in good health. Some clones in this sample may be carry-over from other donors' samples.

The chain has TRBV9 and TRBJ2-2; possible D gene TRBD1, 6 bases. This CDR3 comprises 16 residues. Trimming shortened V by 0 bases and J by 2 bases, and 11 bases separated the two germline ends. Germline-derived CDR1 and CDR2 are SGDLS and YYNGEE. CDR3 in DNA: TGTGCCAGCAGCGTAGGAGGACAGAGAAACACCGGGGAGCTGTTTTTT. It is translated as CASSVGGQRNTGELFF.

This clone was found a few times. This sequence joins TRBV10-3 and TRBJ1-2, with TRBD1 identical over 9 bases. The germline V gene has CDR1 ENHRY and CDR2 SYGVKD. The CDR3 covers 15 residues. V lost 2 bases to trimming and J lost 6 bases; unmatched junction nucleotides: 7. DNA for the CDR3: TGTGCCATCAGTGAGGGGGACAGGGTGATGCATGGCTACACCTTC. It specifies CAISEGDRVMHGYTF.

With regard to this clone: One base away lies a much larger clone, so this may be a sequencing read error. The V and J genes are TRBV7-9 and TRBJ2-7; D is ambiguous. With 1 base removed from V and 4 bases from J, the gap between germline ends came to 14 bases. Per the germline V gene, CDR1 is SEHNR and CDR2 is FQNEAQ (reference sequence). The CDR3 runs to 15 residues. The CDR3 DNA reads TGTGCCAGCAGCTTAGGCAGTTCCATAATATACGAGCAGTACGTC. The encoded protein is CASSLGSSIIYEQYV.

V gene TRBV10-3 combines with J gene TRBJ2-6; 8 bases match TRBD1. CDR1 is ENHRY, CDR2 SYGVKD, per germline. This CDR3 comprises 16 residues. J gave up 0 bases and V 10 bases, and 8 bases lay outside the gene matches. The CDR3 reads CATSDRADSGANVLTF. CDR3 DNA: TGTGCCACCTCGGACAGGGCCGACTCTGGGGCCAACGTCCTGACTTTC.

The CDR3 nucleotides are TGTGCCAGCAGCTCGGTCTCTGGAAACACCATATATTTT. It yields the protein CASSSVSGNTIYF. The J gene is TRBJ1-3, the V gene TRBV7-2; D remains unclear. Trimming shortened V by 4 bases and J by 0 bases, and 4 bases separated the two germline ends. The germline gives CDR1 SGHTA, CDR2 FQGNSA. The CDR3 has 13 amino acids.

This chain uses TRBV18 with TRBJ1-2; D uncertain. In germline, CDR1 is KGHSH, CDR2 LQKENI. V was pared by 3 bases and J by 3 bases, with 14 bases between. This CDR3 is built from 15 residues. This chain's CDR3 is CASSPAWRADYGYTF. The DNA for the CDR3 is TGTGCCAGCTCACCGGCCTGGAGGGCGGACTATGGCTACACCTTC.

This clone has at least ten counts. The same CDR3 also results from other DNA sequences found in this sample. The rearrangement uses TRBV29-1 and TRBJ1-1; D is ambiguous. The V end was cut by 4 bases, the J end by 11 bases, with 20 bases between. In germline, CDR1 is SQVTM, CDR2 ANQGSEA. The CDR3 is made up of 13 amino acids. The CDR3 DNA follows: TGCAGCGTTGTTGGGTCCCTGACCCTAGTTGCTTTCTTT. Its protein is CSVVGSLTLVAFF.

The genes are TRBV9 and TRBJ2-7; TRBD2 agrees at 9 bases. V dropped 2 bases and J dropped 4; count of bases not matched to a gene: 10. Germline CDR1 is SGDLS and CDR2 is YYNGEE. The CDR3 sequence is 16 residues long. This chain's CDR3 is CASSVGASGTGYEQYF. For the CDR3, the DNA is TGTGCCAGCAGCGTTGGGGCTAGCGGGACGGGTTACGAGCAGTACTTC.

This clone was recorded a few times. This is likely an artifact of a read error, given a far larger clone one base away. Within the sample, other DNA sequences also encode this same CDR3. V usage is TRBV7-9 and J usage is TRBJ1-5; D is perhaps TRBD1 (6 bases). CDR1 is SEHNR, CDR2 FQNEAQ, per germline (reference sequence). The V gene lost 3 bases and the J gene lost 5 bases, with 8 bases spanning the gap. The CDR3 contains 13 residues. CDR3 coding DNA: TGTGCCAGCAGCTTGGAGGGGGATCAGCCCCAGCATTTT. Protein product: CASSLEGDQPQHF.

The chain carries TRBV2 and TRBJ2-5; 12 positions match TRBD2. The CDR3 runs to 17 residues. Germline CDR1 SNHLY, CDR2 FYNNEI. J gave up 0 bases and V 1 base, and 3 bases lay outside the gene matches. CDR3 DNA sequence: TGTGCCAGCAGTGAAGGGACTAGCGGGAAGTACCAAGAGACCCAGTACTTC. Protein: CASSEGTSGKYQETQYF.

CDR3 sequence reads: CSASRRDYQYF. CDR3 DNA: TGCAGTGCCTCACGCCGGGACTACCAGTACTTC. The chain uses TRBV20-1 and TRBJ2-7; the match to TRBD2 covers 7 bases. The CDR3 spans 11 residues. J lost 10 bases, V lost 6 bases, and 9 bases had no gene match. From germline, CDR1 is DFQATT and CDR2 SNEGSKA (reference sequence).

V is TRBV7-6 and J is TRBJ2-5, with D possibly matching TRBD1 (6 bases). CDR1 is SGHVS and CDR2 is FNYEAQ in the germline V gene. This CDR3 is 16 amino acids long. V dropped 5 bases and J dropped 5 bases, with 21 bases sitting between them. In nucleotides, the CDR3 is TGTGCCAGCAGCCTAACCCGGGACCTAAGGGGGGAGACCCAGTACTTC. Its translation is CASSLTRDLRGETQYF.

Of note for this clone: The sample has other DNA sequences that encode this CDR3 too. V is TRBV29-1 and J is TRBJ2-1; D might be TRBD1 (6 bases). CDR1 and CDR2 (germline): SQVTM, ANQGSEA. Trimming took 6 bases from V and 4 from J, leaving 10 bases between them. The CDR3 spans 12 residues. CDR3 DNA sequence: TGCAGCGTAGGGACACCTTACAATGAGCAGTTCTTC. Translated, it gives CSVGTPYNEQFF.

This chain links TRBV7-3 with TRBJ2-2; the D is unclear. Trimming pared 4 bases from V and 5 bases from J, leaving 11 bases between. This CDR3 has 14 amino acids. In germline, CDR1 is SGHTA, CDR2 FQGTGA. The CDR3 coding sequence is TGTGCCAGCAGCTCTGCAAAAGGGACCGGGGAGCTGTTTTTT. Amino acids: CASSSAKGTGELFF.

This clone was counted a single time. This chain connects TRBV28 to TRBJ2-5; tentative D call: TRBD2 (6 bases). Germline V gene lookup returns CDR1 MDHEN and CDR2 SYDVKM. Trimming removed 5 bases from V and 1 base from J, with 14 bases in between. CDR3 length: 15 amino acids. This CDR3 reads CASSRPGTAQETQYF. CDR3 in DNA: TGTGCCAGCAGTCGCCCGGGGACTGCCCAAGAGACCCAGTACTTC.

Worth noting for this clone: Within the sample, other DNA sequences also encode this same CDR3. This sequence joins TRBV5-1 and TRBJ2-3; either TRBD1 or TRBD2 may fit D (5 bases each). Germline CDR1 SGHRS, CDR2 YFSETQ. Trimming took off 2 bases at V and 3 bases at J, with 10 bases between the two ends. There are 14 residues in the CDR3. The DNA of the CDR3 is TGCGCCAGCAGCTTAGGGGCGGGTACAGATACGCAGTATTTT. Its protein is CASSLGAGTDTQYF.

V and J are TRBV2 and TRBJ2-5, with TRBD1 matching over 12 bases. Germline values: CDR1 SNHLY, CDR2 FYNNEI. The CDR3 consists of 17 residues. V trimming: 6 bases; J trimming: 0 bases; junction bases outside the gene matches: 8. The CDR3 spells CASRPTGQGANQETQYF. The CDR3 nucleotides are TGTGCCAGCAGGCCAACGGGACAGGGGGCGAACCAAGAGACCCAGTACTTC.

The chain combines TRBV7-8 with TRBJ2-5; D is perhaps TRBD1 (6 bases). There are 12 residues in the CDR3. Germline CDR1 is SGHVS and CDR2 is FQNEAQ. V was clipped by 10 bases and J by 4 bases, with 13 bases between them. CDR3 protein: CATEGVAETQYF. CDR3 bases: TGTGCCACCGAGGGGGTCGCAGAGACCCAGTACTTC.

The CDR3 DNA sequence: TGTGCCAGCAGCCCAGGGGCTAGCGGGAGAGGGAACACCGGGGAGCTGTTTTTT. It specifies CASSPGASGRGNTGELFF. The chain combines TRBV11-2 with TRBJ2-2; 10 bases agree with TRBD2. The germline CDR1 and CDR2 sequences are SGHAT and FQNNGV. V shed 5 bases and J 1 base; nucleotides not matched to a gene: 10. The CDR3 covers 18 residues.

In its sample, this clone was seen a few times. In DNA, the CDR3 is TGTGCCAGCAGTTCCTTGGGGGGACAGCTCTACGAGCAGTACTTC. Amino acids: CASSSLGGQLYEQYF. V usage is TRBV27 and J usage is TRBJ2-7, with TRBD1 as a possible D gene (7 bases). CDR1 is MNHEY and CDR2 is SMNVEV in the germline V gene (reference sequence). V lost 4 bases to trimming and J lost 3 bases, with 16 bases between them. The CDR3 sequence is 15 residues long.

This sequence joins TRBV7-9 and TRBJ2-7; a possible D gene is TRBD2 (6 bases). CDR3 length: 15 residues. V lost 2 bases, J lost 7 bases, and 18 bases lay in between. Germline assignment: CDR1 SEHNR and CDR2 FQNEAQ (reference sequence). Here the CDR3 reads CASSLYPREVGEQYF. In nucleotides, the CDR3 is TGTGCCAGCAGCTTATATCCCAGGGAGGTGGGAGAGCAGTACTTC. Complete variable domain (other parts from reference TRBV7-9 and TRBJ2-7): DTGVSQNPRHKITKRGQNVTFRCDPISEHNRLYWYRQTLGQGPEFLTYFQNEAQLEKSRLLSDRFSAERPKGSFSTLEIQRTEQGDSAMYLCASSLYPREVGEQYFGPGTRLTVT.

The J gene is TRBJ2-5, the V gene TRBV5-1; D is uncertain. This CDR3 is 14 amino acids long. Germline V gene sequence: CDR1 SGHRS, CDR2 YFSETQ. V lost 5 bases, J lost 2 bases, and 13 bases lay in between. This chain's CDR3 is CASRLAPSQETQYF. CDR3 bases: TGCGCCAGCAGGCTGGCGCCCTCGCAAGAGACCCAGTACTTC.

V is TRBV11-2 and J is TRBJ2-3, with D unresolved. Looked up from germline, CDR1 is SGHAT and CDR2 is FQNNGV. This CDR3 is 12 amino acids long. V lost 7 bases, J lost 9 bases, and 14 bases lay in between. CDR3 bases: TGTGCCAGCAACCCGAATGTGGGCACGCAGTATTTT. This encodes CASNPNVGTQYF.

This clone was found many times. The CDR3 DNA reads as TGTGCCAGCAGCTCAACAGGGGGGACAACCGGGGAGCTGTTTTTT. Protein: CASSSTGGTTGELFF. The chain is built from TRBV5-4 and TRBJ2-2, with 8 nucleotides matching TRBD1. V lost 3 bases to trimming and J lost 5 bases; unmatched junction nucleotides: 6. The CDR3 runs 15 residues. The germline V gene encodes CDR1 SGHNT and CDR2 YYREEE (reference sequence).

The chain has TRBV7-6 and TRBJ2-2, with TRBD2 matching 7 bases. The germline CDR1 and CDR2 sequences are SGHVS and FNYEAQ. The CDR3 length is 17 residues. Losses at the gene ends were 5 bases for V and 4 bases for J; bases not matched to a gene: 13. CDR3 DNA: TGTGCCAGCAGCCCCCGAACCGGTGCGGGAGCCACCGGGGAGCTGTTTTTT. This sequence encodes CASSPRTGAGATGELFF.

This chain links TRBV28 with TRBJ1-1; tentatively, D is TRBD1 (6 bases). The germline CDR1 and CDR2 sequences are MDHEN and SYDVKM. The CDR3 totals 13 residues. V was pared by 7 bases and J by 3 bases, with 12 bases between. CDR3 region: CASIRGDYTEAFF. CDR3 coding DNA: TGTGCCAGCATAAGGGGGGACTACACTGAAGCTTTCTTT.

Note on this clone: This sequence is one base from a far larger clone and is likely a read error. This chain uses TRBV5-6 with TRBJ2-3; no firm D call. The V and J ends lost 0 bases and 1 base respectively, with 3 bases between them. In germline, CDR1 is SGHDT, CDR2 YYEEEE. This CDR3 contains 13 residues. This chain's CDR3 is CASSLVGTDTQYF. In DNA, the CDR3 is TGTGCCAGCAGCTTGGTGGGCACAGATACGCAGTATTTT.

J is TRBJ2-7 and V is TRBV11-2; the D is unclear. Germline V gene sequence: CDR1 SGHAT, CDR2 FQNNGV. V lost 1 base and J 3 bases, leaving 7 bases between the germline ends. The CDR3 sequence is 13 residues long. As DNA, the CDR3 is TGTGCCAGCAGCTTAGGTGATGGCTACGAGCAGTACTTC. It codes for CASSLGDGYEQYF.

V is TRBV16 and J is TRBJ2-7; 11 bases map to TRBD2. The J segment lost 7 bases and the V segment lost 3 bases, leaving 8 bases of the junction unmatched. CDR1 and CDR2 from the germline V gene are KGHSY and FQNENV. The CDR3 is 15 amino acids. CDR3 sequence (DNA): TGTGCCAGCAGCCATACTAGCGGGAGTCTTTGGGAGCAGTACTTC. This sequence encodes CASSHTSGSLWEQYF.

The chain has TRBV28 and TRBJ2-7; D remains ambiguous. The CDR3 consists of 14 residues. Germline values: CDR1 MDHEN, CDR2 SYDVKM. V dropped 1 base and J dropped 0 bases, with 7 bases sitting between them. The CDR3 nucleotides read TGTGCCAGCAGTTTATCTTGGAGCTCCTACGAGCAGTACTTC. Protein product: CASSLSWSSYEQYF.

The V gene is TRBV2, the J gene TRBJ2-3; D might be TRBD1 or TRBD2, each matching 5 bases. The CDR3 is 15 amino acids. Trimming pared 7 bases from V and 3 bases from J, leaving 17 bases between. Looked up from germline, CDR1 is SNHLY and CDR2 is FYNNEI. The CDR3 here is CASTRQLSGTDTQYF. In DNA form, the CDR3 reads TGTGCCAGCACCAGACAGCTTTCGGGAACAGATACGCAGTATTTT. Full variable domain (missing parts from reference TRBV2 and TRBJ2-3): EPEVTQTPSHQVTQMGQEVILRCVPISNHLYFYWYRQILGQKVEFLVSFYNNEISEKSEIFDDQFSVERPDGSNFTLKIRSTKLEDSAMYFCASTRQLSGTDTQYFGPGTRLTVL.

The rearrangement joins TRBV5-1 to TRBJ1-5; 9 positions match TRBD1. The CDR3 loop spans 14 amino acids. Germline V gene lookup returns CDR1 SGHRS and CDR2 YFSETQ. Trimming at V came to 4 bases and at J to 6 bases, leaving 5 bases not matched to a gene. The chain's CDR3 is CASSVTGGGQPQHF. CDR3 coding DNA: TGCGCCAGCAGCGTCACAGGGGGCGGTCAGCCCCAGCATTTT. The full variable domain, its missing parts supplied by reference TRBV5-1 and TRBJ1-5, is KAGVTQTPRYLIKTRGQQVTLSCSPISGHRSVSWYQQTPGQGLQFLFEYFSETQRNKGNFPGRFSGRQFSNSRSEMNVSTLELGDSALYLCASSVTGGGQPQHFGDGTRLSIL.